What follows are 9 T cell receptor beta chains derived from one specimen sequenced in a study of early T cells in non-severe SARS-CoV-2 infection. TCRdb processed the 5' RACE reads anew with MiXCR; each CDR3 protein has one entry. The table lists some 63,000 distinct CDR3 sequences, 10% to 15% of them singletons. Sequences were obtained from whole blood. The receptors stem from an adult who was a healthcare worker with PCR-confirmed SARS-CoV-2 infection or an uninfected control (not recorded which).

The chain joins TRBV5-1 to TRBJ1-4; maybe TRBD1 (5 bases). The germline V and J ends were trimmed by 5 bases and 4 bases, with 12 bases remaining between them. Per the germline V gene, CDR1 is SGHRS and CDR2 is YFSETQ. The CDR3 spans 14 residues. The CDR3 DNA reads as TGCGCCAGCAGAAGGGGTTGGGGTAATGAAAAACTGTTTTTT. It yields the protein CASRRGWGNEKLFF.

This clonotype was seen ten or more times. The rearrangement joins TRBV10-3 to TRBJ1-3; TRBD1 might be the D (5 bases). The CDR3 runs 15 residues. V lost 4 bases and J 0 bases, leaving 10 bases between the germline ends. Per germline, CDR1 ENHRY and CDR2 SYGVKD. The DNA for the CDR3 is TGTGCCATCAGTGTCGGGGGGGGCTCTGGAAACACCATATATTTT. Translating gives CAISVGGGSGNTIYF.

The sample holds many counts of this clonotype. Here the CDR3 DNA reads TGTGCCAGCACCAGGGACAGGGCGACCTACGAGCAGTACTTC. It codes for CASTRDRATYEQYF. This chain joins TRBV5-8 and TRBJ2-7, with 9 bases lining up with TRBD1. This CDR3 region has 14 residues. V trimming: 6 bases; J trimming: 2 bases; junction bases outside the gene matches: 6. The germline V gene has CDR1 SGHTS and CDR2 YDEGEE.

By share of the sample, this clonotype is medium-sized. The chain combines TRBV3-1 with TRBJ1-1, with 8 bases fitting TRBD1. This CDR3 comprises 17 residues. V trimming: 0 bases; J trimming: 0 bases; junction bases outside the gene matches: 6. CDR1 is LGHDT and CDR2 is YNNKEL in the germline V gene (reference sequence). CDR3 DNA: TGTGCCAGCAGCCAAGATGTCGACAGGGGTTTGAACACTGAAGCTTTCTTT. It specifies CASSQDVDRGLNTEAFF.

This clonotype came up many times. This chain's CDR3 is CASSQEQLLTQYF. The DNA for the CDR3 is TGCGCCAGCAGCCAAGAACAGCTACTGACCCAGTACTTC. The V gene is TRBV4-3, the J gene TRBJ2-5; no definite D call. V was pared by 0 bases and J by 7 bases, with 9 bases between. CDR3 size: 13 residues. The germline CDR1 and CDR2 sequences are LGHNA and YSLEER.

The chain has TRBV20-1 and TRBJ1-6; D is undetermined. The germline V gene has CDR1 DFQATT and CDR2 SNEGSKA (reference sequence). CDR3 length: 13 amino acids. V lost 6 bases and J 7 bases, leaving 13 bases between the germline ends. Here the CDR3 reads CSALTDRNSPLHF. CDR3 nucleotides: TGCAGTGCCCTCACGGACCGAAATTCACCCCTCCACTTT.

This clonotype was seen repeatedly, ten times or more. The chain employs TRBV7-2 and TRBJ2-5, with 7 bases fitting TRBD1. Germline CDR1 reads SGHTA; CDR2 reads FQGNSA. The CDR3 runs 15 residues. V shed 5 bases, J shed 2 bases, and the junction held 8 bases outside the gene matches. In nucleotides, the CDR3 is TGTGCCAGCAGCGATTGGGACAGAGAGCAAGAGACCCAGTACTTC. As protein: CASSDWDREQETQYF.

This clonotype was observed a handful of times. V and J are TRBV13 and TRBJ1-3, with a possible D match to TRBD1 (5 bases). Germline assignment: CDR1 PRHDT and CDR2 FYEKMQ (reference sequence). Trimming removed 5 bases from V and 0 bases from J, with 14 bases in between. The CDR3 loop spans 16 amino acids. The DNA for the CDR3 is TGTGCCAGCAGCCCTGGGGCCGCGAGCTCTGGAAACACCATATATTTT. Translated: CASSPGAASSGNTIYF.

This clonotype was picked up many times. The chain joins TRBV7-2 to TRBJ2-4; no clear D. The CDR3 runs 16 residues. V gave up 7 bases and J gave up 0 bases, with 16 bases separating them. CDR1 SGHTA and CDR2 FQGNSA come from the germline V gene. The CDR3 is CASIPSGHLAKNIQYF. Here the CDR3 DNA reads TGTGCCAGCATCCCATCCGGGCACCTAGCCAAAAACATTCAGTACTTC.